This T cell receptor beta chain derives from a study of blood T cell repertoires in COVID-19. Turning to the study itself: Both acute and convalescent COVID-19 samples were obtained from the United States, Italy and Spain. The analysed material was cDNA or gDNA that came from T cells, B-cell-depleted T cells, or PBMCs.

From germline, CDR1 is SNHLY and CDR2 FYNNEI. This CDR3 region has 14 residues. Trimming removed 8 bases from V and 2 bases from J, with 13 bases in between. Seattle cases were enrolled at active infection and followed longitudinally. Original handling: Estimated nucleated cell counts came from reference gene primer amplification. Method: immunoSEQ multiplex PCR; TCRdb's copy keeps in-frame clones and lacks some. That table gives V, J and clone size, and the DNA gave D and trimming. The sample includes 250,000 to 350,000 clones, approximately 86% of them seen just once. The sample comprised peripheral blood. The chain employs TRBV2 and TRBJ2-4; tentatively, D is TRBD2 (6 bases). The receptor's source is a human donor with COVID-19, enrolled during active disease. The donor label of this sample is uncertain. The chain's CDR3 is CASGGSRTKNIQYF. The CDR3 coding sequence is TGTGCCAGCGGGGGGAGTCGAACCAAAAACATTCAGTACTTC.